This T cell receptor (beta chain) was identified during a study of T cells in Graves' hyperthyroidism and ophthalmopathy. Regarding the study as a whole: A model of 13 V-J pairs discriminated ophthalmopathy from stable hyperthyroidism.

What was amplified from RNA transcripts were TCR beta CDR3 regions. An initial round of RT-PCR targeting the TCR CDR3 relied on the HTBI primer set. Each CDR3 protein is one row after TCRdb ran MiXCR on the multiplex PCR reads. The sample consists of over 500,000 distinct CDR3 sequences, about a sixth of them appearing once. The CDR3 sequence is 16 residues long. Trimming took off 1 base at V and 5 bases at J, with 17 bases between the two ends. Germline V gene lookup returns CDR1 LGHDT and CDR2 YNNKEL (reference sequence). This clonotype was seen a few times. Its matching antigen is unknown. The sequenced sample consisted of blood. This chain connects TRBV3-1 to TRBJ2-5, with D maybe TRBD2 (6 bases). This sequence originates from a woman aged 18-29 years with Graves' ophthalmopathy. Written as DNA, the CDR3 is TGTGCCAGCAGCCAAGCCCCAGGGTCCGGAGGGGAGACCCAGTACTTC. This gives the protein CASSQAPGSGGETQYF.